The TCR beta chain under discussion was sequenced for a study of vaccination and CD4 T cells after COVID-19. This clonotype was found a few times. What it recognizes is unknown. An Oncomine TCR Beta short-read assay was used to sequence the DNA from cultured CD4+ T cells. TCRdb redid the calling of the PCR reads with MiXCR, one entry per CDR3 protein. The repertoire holds more than 4,500 distinct CDR3 sequences, about 40% seen once, with approximately 30% in the top ten. Between the trimmed V and J ends, which lost 1 base and 7 bases, there was a span of 10 bases. The CDR3 has 14 residues. The germline V gene encodes CDR1 SEHNR and CDR2 FQNEAQ (reference sequence). The treatment: approximately nine-day PBMC culture with coronavirus spike peptide pools or control peptides (ViraFEST assay). The unexposed donor gave CD4+ T cells before the COVID-19 pandemic (2011-2018).

The clonotype comes from a human donor in good health. The genes are TRBV7-9 and TRBJ2-2; D is ambiguous. Sample: CD4+ T cells from blood, cultured in vitro. Here the CDR3 reads CASSLGAGDGELFF. CDR3 coding DNA: TGTGCCAGCAGCTTAGGTGCAGGTGACGGGGAGCTGTTTTTT.